This TCR beta chain was captured in a study of control samples from healthy donors and cancer patients. Sequencing used immunoSEQ multiplex PCR; TCRdb keeps in-frame clones, though not all of them. The repertoire holds fewer than 130,000 clones, with roughly 90% as singletons. The CDR3 contains 11 residues. Germline-derived CDR1 and CDR2 are SEHNR and FQNEAQ (reference sequence). V shed 4 bases and J shed 7 bases, with 7 bases lying between them. What was sequenced was PBMCs. This chain links TRBV7-9 with TRBJ1-2; possibly TRBD1 for D (5 bases). The clonotype was recovered from a woman in her sixties or seventies with lung cancer. The DNA for the CDR3 is TGTGCCAGCAGCTATGGGGGTGGCTACACCTTC. Its protein is CASSYGGGYTF.